This T cell receptor beta chain is from a study of CD8 T cells in Susac syndrome. Random hexamers were used to reverse transcribe an amount of roughly 0.45 to 1 ug RNA. TCRdb re-called the immunoSEQ multiplex PCR reads with MiXCR, one entry per CDR3 protein. The sample yields 150,000 to 200,000 distinct CDR3 sequences, just over 90% seen once. Trimming stripped 5 bases from V and 2 bases from J, with 9 bases between. This CDR3 comprises 13 residues. Germline lookup yields CDR1 SGHTA and CDR2 FQGTGA. The source is a human donor in good health. Sequenced: CD4+ T cells from PBMCs. The chain uses TRBV7-3 and TRBJ1-2; D is unclear. CDR3 nucleotide sequence: TGTGCCAGCAGCCCGGGATTCAACTATGGCTACACCTTC. Encoded protein: CASSPGFNYGYTF.